This paragraph covers one TCR beta chain sequence. Its antigen is still unknown. The CDR3 is 13 residues long. CDR1 and CDR2 from the germline V gene are MNHEY and SMNVEV (reference sequence). With 6 bases clipped from V and 4 bases from J, the junction kept 5 bases outside the gene matches. TCRdb's table, derived via immunoSEQ multiplex PCR, lists solely in-frame clones and lacks some. The sample contains about 130,000 clones, 85% to 95% of which appear only once. This sample stems from a study of graft-versus-host responses after intestinal transplantation. General observations from the study: There were GvH clones found in recipient marrow, and some of them appeared first in ileum or blood.

The TCR originated in a human donor who received an intestinal transplant. The chain links TRBV27 to TRBJ1-1; 7 bases align to TRBD1. This specimen consisted of unstimulated CD4+ T cells sorted from spleen or lymph node cells, obtained before intestinal transplant. The CDR3 DNA reads as TGTGCCAGCAGAGATACAGGGGCCACTGAAGCTTTCTTT. Its translation: CASRDTGATEAFF.